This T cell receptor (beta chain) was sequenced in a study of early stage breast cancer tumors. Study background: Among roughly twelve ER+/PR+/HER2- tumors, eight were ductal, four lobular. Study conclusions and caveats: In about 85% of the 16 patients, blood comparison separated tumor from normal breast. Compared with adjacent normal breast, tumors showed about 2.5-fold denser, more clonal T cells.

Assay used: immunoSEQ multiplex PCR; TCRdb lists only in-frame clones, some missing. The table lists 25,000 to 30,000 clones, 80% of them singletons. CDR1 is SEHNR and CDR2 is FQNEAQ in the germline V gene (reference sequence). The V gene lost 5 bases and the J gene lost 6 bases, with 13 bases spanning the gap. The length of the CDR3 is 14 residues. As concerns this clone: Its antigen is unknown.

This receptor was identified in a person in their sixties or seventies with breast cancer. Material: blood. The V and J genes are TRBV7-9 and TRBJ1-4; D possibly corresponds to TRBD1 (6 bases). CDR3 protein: CASSDRSPDEKLFF. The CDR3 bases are TGTGCCAGCAGCGACAGGAGCCCTGATGAAAAACTGTTTTTT.